The 14 T cell receptor beta chains in this list originate from one sample, sequenced in a study of T cell responses to AZD1222 COVID-19 vaccine. Only in-frame clones appear in the TCRdb table, and some are missing; sequencing was by immunoSEQ multiplex PCR. This table has 200,000 or so clones, about 93% appearing once. This material consisted of peripheral blood, taken 28 days after the second AZD1222 dose. These receptors came from an adult who received the AZD1222 COVID-19 vaccine.

The chain employs TRBV21-1 and TRBJ1-2; the table calls TRBD1, which could not be checked here. TRBV21-1 is designated a pseudogene. This CDR3 has 14 amino acids. CDR3 sequence: CASRGTDGDYGYTF. CDR3 bases: TGTGCCAGCCGAGGGACAGACGGCGACTATGGCTACACCTTC.

This rearrangement joins TRBV7-2 to TRBJ2-1; no definite D call. The CDR3 runs to 14 residues. From germline, CDR1 is SGHTA and CDR2 FQGNSA. V dropped 1 base and J dropped 5 bases, with 9 bases sitting between them. CDR3 residues: CASSLGQLHNEQFF. The DNA of the CDR3 is TGTGCCAGCAGCTTAGGGCAGCTTCACAATGAGCAGTTCTTC.

The CDR3 DNA sequence: TGTGCCAGCAGTGGATACGGTAATGAAAAACTGTTTTTT. Encoded protein: CASSGYGNEKLFF. The chain links TRBV6-2 or TRBV6-3 to TRBJ1-4; D remains ambiguous. CDR3 size: 13 residues. Germline V CDR1 and CDR2: MNHEY, SVGEGT. V lost 5 bases, J lost 4 bases, and 8 bases lay in between.

This clone occurred once. The chain links TRBV19 to TRBJ1-2, with D tentatively TRBD1 (5 bases). This CDR3 region has 13 residues. Germline V lookup: CDR1 LNHDA, CDR2 SQIVND (reference sequence). V lost 2 bases and J lost 8, with 12 bases in between. CDR3 region: CASSIYSGNGYTF. For the CDR3, the DNA is TGTGCCAGTAGTATATATTCAGGGAACGGCTACACCTTC.

This sequence joins TRBV6-5 and TRBJ2-7; D is unresolved. The CDR3 has 13 residues. Trimming shortened V by 6 bases and J by 4 bases, and 13 bases separated the two germline ends. The germline gives CDR1 MNHEY, CDR2 SVGAGI. In nucleotides, the CDR3 is TGTGCCAGCAGAGACGTTCTGGGGTACGAGCAGTACTTC. Protein product: CASRDVLGYEQYF.

The chain couples TRBV5-6 to TRBJ1-2; D perhaps matches TRBD1 (6 bases). Germline CDR1 SGHDT, CDR2 YYEEEE. CDR3 length: 13 residues. V was shortened by 0 bases and J by 8 bases, with 11 bases between the two germline ends. The CDR3 here is CASSLDRAGGYTF. CDR3 coding DNA: TGTGCCAGCAGCTTGGACAGGGCAGGGGGCTACACCTTC.

Turning to this clone: An end of the junction differs from the germline gene, which may be a read error. The rearrangement uses TRBV3-1 (or the pseudogene TRBV3-2) and TRBJ1-1; D is perhaps TRBD1 (5 bases). Germline loops: CDR1 LGHDT, CDR2 YNNKEL (reference sequence). The CDR3 is 12 residues long. CDR3 in amino acids: CASTQRGVGAFF. The CDR3 DNA reads as TGTGCCAGCACCCAACGGGGGGTCGGTGCTTTCTTT.

The chain carries TRBV7-9 and TRBJ2-5; 11 nucleotides match TRBD1. CDR1 is SEHNR and CDR2 is FQNEAQ in the germline V gene (reference sequence). The CDR3 spans 16 residues. With V trimmed by 4 bases and J by 5 bases, 9 bases remained unmatched. CDR3 protein: CASSSRTGGEEETQYF. CDR3 DNA: TGTGCCAGCAGCTCCCGGACAGGGGGCGAGGAGGAGACCCAGTACTTC.

The chain joins TRBV3-1 (or the pseudogene TRBV3-2) to TRBJ1-3, with D uncertain. The CDR3 totals 19 residues. Between the trimmed V and J ends, which lost 5 bases and 0 bases, there was a span of 23 bases. Germline V lookup: CDR1 LGHDT, CDR2 YNNKEL (reference sequence). The CDR3 DNA reads as TGTGCCAGCAGCTCCCTGCAGCTTATGAGCTCACACTCTGGAAACACCATATATTTT. Residues: CASSSLQLMSSHSGNTIYF.

The chain employs TRBV3-1 (or the pseudogene TRBV3-2) and TRBJ1-4; possible D gene TRBD1, 6 bases. V was trimmed by 1 base and J by 5 bases, leaving 11 bases between them. The CDR3 covers 15 residues. Germline V CDR1 and CDR2: LGHDT, YNNKEL (reference sequence). The CDR3 DNA follows: TGTGCCAGCAGCCAAGTCGGGGGGACAAATGAAAAACTGTTTTTT. It codes for CASSQVGGTNEKLFF.

The CDR3 DNA is TGTGCCAGCAGCCAACGCCGCCCAGGTGAAGCTTTCTTT. The encoded protein is CASSQRRPGEAFF. This chain links TRBV3-1 (or the pseudogene TRBV3-2) with TRBJ1-1; D is uncertain. Trimming cost V 2 bases and J 7 bases, with 11 bases left between them. From germline, CDR1 is LGHDT and CDR2 YNNKEL (reference sequence). The CDR3 contains 13 residues.

The rearrangement uses TRBV12-3 or TRBV12-4 and TRBJ1-2; D possibly corresponds to TRBD1 (5 bases). The CDR3 extends over 13 amino acids. V lost 5 bases and J 8 bases, leaving 15 bases between the germline ends. This CDR3 is CASSTGTAGGYTF. In DNA form, the CDR3 reads TGTGCCAGCAGTACCGGGACCGCGGGAGGCTACACCTTC.

This sequence joins TRBV7-3 and TRBJ2-7; maybe TRBD1 (6 bases). Germline CDR1 is SGHTA and CDR2 is FQGTGA. V dropped 5 bases and J dropped 0 bases, with 17 bases sitting between them. The CDR3 is 16 amino acids. The CDR3 is CASSPRPGTTSYEQYF. The CDR3 region has the DNA TGTGCCAGCAGCCCTCGACCCGGGACAACCTCCTACGAGCAGTACTTC.

The V call is TRBV18, the J call TRBJ1-2; 11 bases match TRBD1. The CDR3 is 16 amino acids. Germline trimming cut 0 bases from V and 6 bases from J; bases unmatched to any gene: 6. Germline CDR1 is KGHSH and CDR2 is LQKENI. CDR3 amino acids: CASSPPSRGQGDGYTF. In DNA form, the CDR3 reads TGTGCCAGCTCACCACCGAGTCGGGGACAGGGGGATGGCTACACCTTC.